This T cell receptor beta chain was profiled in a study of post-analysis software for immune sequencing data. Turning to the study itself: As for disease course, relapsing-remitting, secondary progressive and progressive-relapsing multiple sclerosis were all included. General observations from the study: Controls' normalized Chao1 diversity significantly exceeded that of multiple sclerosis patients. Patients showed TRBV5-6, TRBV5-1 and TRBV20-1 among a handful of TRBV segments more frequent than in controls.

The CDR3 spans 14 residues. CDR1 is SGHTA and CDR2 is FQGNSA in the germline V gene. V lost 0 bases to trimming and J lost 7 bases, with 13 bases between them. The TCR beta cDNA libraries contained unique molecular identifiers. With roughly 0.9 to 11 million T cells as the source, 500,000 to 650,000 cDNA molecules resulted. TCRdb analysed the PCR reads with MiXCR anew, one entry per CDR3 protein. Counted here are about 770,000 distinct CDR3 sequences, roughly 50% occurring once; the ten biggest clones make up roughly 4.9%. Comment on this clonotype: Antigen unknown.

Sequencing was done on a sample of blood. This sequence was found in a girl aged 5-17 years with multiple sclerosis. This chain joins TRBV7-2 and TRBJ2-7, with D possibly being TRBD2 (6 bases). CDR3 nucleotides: TGTGCCAGCAGCTTAGCCGGGACTCCACTTGAGCAGTACTTC. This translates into CASSLAGTPLEQYF.